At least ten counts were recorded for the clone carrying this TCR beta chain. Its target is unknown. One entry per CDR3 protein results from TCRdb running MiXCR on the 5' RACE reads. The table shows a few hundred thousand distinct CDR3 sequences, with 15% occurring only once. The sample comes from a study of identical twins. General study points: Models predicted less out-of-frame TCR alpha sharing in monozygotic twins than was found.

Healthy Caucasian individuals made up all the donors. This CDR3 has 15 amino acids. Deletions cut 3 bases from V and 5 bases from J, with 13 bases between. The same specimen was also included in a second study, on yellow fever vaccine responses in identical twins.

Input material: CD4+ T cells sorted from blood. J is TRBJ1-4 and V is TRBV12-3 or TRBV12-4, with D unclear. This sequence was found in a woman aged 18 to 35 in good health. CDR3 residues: CASSLFRGSNEKLFF. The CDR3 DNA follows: TGTGCCAGCAGTTTGTTCCGAGGTTCAAATGAAAAACTGTTTTTT.